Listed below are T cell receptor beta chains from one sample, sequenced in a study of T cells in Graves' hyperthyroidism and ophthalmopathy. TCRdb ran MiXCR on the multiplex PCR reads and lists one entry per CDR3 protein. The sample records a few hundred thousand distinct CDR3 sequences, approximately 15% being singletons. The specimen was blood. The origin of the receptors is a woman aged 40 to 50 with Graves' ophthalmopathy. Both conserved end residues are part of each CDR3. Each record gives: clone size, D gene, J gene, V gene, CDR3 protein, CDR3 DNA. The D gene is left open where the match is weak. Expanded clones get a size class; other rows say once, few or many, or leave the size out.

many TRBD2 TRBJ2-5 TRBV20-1 CSAIASGGRETQYF TGCAGTGCTATTGCTAGCGGGGGAAGAGAGACCCAGTACTTC
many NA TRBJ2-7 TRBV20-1 CSARGEMGALSYEQYF TGCAGTGCTAGGGGGGAGATGGGAGCTCTGTCCTACGAGCAGTACTTC
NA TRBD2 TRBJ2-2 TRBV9 CASSLSSGTSGSTGELFF TGTGCCAGCAGCCTTAGCTCCGGGACTAGCGGGAGCACCGGGGAGCTGTTTTTT
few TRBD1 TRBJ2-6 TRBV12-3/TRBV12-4 CASSQGAGSGANVLTF TGTGCCAGCAGCCAGGGGGCGGGGTCTGGGGCCAACGTCCTGACTTTC
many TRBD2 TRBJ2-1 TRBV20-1 CSATSGRSSPNEQFF TGCAGTGCTACTAGCGGGAGGTCCTCCCCCAATGAGCAGTTCTTC
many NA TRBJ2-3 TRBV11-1 CASSAGLPSTDTQYF TGTGCCAGCAGCGCCGGACTACCTAGCACAGATACGCAGTATTTT
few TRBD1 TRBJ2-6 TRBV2 CATSTGSGANVLTF TGTGCCACCTCGACAGGGTCTGGGGCCAACGTCCTGACTTTC
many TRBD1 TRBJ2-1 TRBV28 CASSLGQSQGNEQFF TGTGCCAGCAGCCTGGGACAGTCCCAGGGGAATGAGCAGTTCTTC
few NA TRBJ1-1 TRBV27 CASSLSKQAPYTEAFF TGTGCCAGCAGTTTATCCAAACAGGCGCCCTACACTGAAGCTTTCTTT
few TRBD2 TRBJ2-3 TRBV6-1 CASSQGLAGRDTQYF TGTGCCAGCAGCCAGGGACTAGCGGGGAGGGATACGCAGTATTTT
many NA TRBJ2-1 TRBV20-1 CSASGTSSYNEQFF TGCAGTGCTTCCGGGACAAGCTCCTACAATGAGCAGTTCTTC
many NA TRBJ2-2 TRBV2 CASSEGSWGELFF TGTGCCAGCAGTGAGGGATCTTGGGGGGAGCTGTTTTTT
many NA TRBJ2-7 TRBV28 CASTTPHNNGYEQYF TGTGCCAGCACGACTCCCCACAACAACGGCTACGAGCAGTACTTC
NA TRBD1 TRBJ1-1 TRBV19 CASIAGTGAYTEAFF TGTGCCAGTATCGCCGGGACAGGGGCGTACACTGAAGCTTTCTTT
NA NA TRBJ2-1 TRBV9 CASSLRGLADSSYNEQFF TGTGCCAGCAGTCTCCGGGGGCTAGCTGATAGCTCCTACAATGAGCAGTTCTTC
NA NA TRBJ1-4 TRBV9 CASSVEGGASTNEKLFF TGTGCCAGCAGCGTAGAAGGGGGGGCCTCAACTAATGAAAAACTGTTTTTT
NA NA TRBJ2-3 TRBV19 CASSARGTDTQYF TGTGCCAGTAGTGCCCGGGGCACAGATACGCAGTATTTT
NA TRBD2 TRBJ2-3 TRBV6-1 CASSEAPAPSGGARDTQYF TGTGCCAGCAGTGAAGCGCCTGCTCCGAGCGGGGGGGCCAGGGATACGCAGTATTTT
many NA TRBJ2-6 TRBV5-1 CASSLAGRTSGANVLTF TGCGCCAGCAGCTTGGCTGGACGGACCTCTGGGGCCAACGTCCTGACTTTC
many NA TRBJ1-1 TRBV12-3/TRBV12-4 CASSLPWGTEAFF TGTGCCAGCAGTTTACCTTGGGGCACTGAAGCTTTCTTT
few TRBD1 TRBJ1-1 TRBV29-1 CSAGTGQTEAFF TGCAGCGCCGGGACAGGGCAGACTGAAGCTTTCTTT
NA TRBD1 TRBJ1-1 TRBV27 CANRLRDSQNTEAFF TGTGCCAACAGATTAAGGGACAGCCAGAACACTGAAGCTTTCTTT
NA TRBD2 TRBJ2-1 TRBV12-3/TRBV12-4 CASTFGGTSGRSEQFF TGTGCCAGCACCTTCGGGGGGACTAGCGGGAGGAGTGAGCAGTTCTTC
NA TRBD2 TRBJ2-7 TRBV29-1 CSGGLAGGYEQYF TGCAGCGGGGGACTAGCGGGAGGTTACGAGCAGTACTTC
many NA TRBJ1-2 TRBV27 CASSLSNGGLYGYTF TGTGCCAGCAGTTTGTCGAACGGGGGGCTCTATGGCTACACCTTC
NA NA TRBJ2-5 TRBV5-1 CASSLVPDTGETQYF TGCGCCAGCAGCTTGGTTCCAGACACGGGGGAGACCCAGTACTTC
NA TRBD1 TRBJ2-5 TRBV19 CASSIGTGQASRRETQYF TGTGCCAGTAGTATTGGGACAGGGCAAGCGTCTCGGAGGGAGACCCAGTACTTC
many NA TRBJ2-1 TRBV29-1 CSVGGQSSYNEQFF TGCAGCGTGGGGGGGCAGAGCTCCTACAATGAGCAGTTCTTC
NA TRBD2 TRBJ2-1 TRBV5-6 CPSSLTSESSSYNEQFF TGTCCCAGCAGCTTGACTAGCGAGTCGAGCTCCTACAATGAGCAGTTCTTC
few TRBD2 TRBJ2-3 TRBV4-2 CASSQGLAGSSTDTQYF TGTGCCAGCAGCCAAGGACTAGCGGGGTCTAGCACAGATACGCAGTATTTT
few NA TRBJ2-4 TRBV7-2 CASSLEGGDYLLAKNIQYF TGTGCCAGCAGCTTAGAGGGGGGGGACTACCTTTTAGCCAAAAACATTCAGTACTTC
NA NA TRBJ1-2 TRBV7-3 CASSLDPNVDGYTF TGTGCCAGCAGCTTAGATCCGAACGTTGATGGCTACACCTTC
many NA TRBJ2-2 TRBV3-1 CASSQGDGTGELFF TGTGCCAGCAGCCAAGGAGATGGGACCGGGGAGCTGTTTTTT
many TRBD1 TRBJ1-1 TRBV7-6 CASSSTGVVTEAFF TGTGCCAGCAGTTCGACAGGGGTGGTCACTGAAGCTTTCTTT
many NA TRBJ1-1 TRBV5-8 CASSLAVRAGTEAFF TGTGCCAGCAGCTTGGCTGTCAGGGCGGGCACTGAAGCTTTCTTT
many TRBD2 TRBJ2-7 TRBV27 CASAGLVSTNEQYF TGTGCCAGCGCCGGACTAGTGTCAACTAACGAGCAGTACTTC
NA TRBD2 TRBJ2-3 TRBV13 CASRVGRTSGSWDTQYF TGTGCCAGCAGGGTCGGTAGGACTAGCGGGAGTTGGGATACGCAGTATTTT
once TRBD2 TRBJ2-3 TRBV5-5 CASSYPLDGTSGTDTQYF TGTGCCAGCAGCTACCCCCTCGACGGGACTAGCGGCACAGATACGCAGTATTTT
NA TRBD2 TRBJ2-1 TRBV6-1 CASRETSGRVDEQFF TGTGCCAGCAGAGAAACTAGCGGGAGAGTCGATGAGCAGTTCTTC
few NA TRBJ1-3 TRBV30 CAWSTRGGAGNTIYF TGTGCCTGGAGTACCAGGGGTGGAGCTGGAAACACCATATATTTT
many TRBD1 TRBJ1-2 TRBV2 CASSPEAHRGAYGYTF TGTGCCAGCAGCCCGGAAGCGCACAGGGGGGCCTATGGCTACACCTTC
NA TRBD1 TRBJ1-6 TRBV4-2 CASSQVGIARGLRPLHF TGTGCCAGCAGCCAAGTGGGGATTGCCAGGGGGTTGCGACCCCTCCACTTT
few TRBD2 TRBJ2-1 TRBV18 CASSPQGGSGRAAEQFF TGTGCCAGCTCACCTCAGGGTGGTAGCGGGAGGGCCGCGGAGCAGTTCTTC
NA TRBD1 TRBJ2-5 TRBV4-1 CASSQGVGQQETQYF TGCGCCAGCAGCCAAGGAGTGGGACAGCAAGAGACCCAGTACTTC
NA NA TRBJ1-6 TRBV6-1 CASSLGPGRGGSPLHF TGTGCCAGCAGTCTGGGGCCGGGCAGGGGAGGTTCACCCCTCCACTTT
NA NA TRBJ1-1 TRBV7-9 CASSLRGESEAFF TGTGCCAGCAGTCTCCGCGGAGAAAGTGAAGCTTTCTTT